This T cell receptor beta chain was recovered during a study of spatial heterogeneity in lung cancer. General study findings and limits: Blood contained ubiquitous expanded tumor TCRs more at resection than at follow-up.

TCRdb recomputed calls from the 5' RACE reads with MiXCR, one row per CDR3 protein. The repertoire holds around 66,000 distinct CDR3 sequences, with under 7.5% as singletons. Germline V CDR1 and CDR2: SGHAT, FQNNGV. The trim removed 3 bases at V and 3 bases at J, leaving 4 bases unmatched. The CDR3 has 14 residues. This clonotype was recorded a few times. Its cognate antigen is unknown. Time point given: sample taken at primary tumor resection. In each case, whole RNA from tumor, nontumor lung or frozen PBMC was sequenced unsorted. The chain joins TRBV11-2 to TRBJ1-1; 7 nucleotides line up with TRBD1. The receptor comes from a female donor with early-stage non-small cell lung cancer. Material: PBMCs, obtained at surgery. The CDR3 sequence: CASSLAGGHTEAFF. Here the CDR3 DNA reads TGTGCCAGCAGCTTGGCAGGGGGGCACACTGAAGCTTTCTTT.